The 30 T cell receptor beta chains given below trace back to one sample, sequenced in a study of blood T cells in healthy people across ages. Next came a second PCR, run for roughly 6 to 11 cycles, which used a sample-barcoded 5' primer along with a J-beta primer mix. TCRdb independently ran MiXCR on the 5' RACE reads; one entry per CDR3 protein. The table lists about 1.5 million distinct CDR3 sequences, approximately 42% of them singletons, with roughly 7.7% in the top ten. The sample consisted of blood. The receptors stem from a woman aged 18-29 years in good health.

The V gene is TRBV28, the J gene TRBJ2-2, with 7 bases aligning to TRBD2. V gave up 3 bases and J gave up 5 bases; unmatched junction bases: 6. This CDR3 spans 15 amino acids. Germline CDR1 is MDHEN and CDR2 is SYDVKM. Written as DNA, the CDR3 is TGTGCCAGCAGTTTGATGAGGGGAGGGACCGGGGAGCTGTTTTTT. Its protein product is CASSLMRGGTGELFF.

This sequence joins TRBV20-1 and TRBJ2-7; TRBD1 is a possible D gene (5 bases). With the DNA end fitting TRBJ2-5 better, the J assignment may be wrong. Germline-derived CDR1 and CDR2 are DFQATT and SNEGSKA (reference sequence). The CDR3 is 13 amino acids. CDR3 sequence: CSAGAPTFRTQYF. In nucleotides, the CDR3 is TGCAGTGCTGGGGCCCCAACGTTCAGGACCCAGTACTTC.

The rearrangement uses TRBV20-1 and TRBJ2-7; TRBD1 aligns across 7 bases. Matching the DNA end better, TRBJ2-4 makes the J call doubtful. The CDR3 loop spans 11 amino acids. The germline gives CDR1 DFQATT, CDR2 SNEGSKA (reference sequence). The DNA of the CDR3 is TGCAGTGCAAAGCCAGGGGGCATTCAGTACTTC. This encodes CSAKPGGIQYF.

This clonotype was picked up a small number of times. The V gene is TRBV28, the J gene TRBJ2-5, with a weak D call TRBD2 (6 bases). This CDR3 region has 12 residues. Germline V gene data show CDR1 as MDHEN and CDR2 as SYDVKM. Trimming took off 6 bases at V and 5 bases at J, with 10 bases between the two ends. CDR3 sequence: CASRRGGETQYF. The CDR3 DNA sequence: TGTGCCAGCAGGCGGGGTGGGGAGACCCAGTACTTC. Based on the CDR3 plus reference TRBV28 and TRBJ2-5, the full variable domain is DVKVTQSSRYLVKRTGEKVFLECVQDMDHENMFWYRQDPGLGLRLIYFSYDVKMKEKGDIPEGYSVSREKKERFSLILESASTNQTSMYLCASRRGGETQYFGPGTRLLVL.

V and J are TRBV18 and TRBJ2-3, with D possibly being TRBD1 or TRBD2 (5 bases each). The CDR3 runs 16 residues. Germline CDR1 reads KGHSH; CDR2 reads LQKENI. Trimming left V 3 bases short and J 6 bases short, with 19 bases between. The CDR3 sequence: CASSPRTGTVVDTQYF. CDR3 DNA sequence: TGTGCCAGCTCACCGAGAACCGGGACGGTGGTTGATACGCAGTATTTT.

V is TRBV7-2 and J is TRBJ2-7; D call uncertain. The CDR3 runs 12 residues. V shed 5 bases and J shed 6 bases, with 11 bases lying between them. Germline CDR1 is SGHTA and CDR2 is FQGNSA. This CDR3 is CASSTPPGEQYF. The CDR3 DNA reads TGTGCCAGCAGCACCCCCCCCGGCGAGCAGTACTTC. Variable domain in full (rest from reference TRBV7-2 and TRBJ2-7): GAGVSQSPSNKVTEKGKDVELRCDPISGHTALYWYRQSLGQGLEFLIYFQGNSAPDKSGLPSDRFSAERTGGSVSTLTIQRTQQEDSAVYLCASSTPPGEQYFGPGTRLTVT.

The rearrangement joins TRBV20-1 to TRBJ2-3; D perhaps matches TRBD1 (5 bases). From germline, CDR1 is DFQATT and CDR2 SNEGSKA (reference sequence). V lost 4 bases to trimming and J lost 5 bases, with 13 bases between them. CDR3 length: 13 amino acids. The CDR3 loop is CSATGFAKDTQYF. As DNA, the CDR3 is TGCAGTGCTACAGGGTTCGCCAAAGATACGCAGTATTTT.

The rearrangement joins TRBV7-6 to TRBJ1-5, with D maybe TRBD1 (6 bases). The CDR3 has 15 residues. Germline CDR1 and CDR2: SGHVS and FNYEAQ. Trimming took off 1 base at V and 7 bases at J, with 14 bases between the two ends. The CDR3 is CASSLVGGGIQPQHF. Written as DNA, the CDR3 is TGTGCCAGCAGCTTAGTAGGGGGTGGGATCCAGCCCCAGCATTTT.

This clonotype appeared many times. The V and J genes are TRBV24-1 and TRBJ2-1; D may be TRBD1 (5 bases). Trimming took 5 bases from V and 8 from J, leaving 21 bases between them. Germline loops: CDR1 KGHDR, CDR2 SFDVKD. The CDR3 runs to 16 residues. The CDR3 spells CATSASDGRTRDEQFF. The CDR3 coding sequence is TGTGCCACCAGTGCTTCAGACGGCAGGACCAGGGATGAGCAGTTCTTC.

This clonotype has ten or more counts. The chain couples TRBV7-9 to TRBJ1-2, with D uncertain. Trimming took 5 bases from V and 3 from J, leaving 10 bases between them. Germline CDR1 reads SEHNR; CDR2 reads FQNEAQ (reference sequence). The CDR3 has 13 amino acids. As DNA, the CDR3 is TGTGCCAGCAGCCCCTGGACGGACTATGGCTACACCTTC. It translates to CASSPWTDYGYTF.

This chain links TRBV20-1 with TRBJ2-7; perhaps TRBD2 as D (5 bases). The CDR3 has 12 amino acids. Germline V gene data show CDR1 as DFQATT and CDR2 as SNEGSKA (reference sequence). Trimming removed 5 bases at V and 2 bases at J, with 10 bases between. The CDR3 loop is CSALLGTYEQYF. DNA of the CDR3: TGCAGTGCTCTCCTCGGGACCTACGAGCAGTACTTC.

The V and J genes are TRBV20-1 and TRBJ1-5, with D possibly being TRBD1 (5 bases). Germline V gives CDR1 DFQATT, CDR2 SNEGSKA (reference sequence). Trimming stripped 6 bases from V and 3 bases from J, with 12 bases between. This CDR3 has 13 amino acids. The CDR3 coding sequence is TGCAGTGCATCCCGGGACCCCAATCAGCCCCAGCATTTT. Translation gives CSASRDPNQPQHF.

The chain carries TRBV7-9 and TRBJ2-3, with 14 bases fitting TRBD2. The CDR3 is 17 residues long. The V gene's germline CDR1 is SEHNR and CDR2 FQNEAQ (reference sequence). After removal of 5 bases from V and 4 bases from J, the junction contained 8 bases not matched to a gene. CDR3 loop: CASSPRLAGGRSDTQYF. The DNA for the CDR3 is TGTGCCAGCAGCCCCCGACTAGCGGGAGGGCGATCAGATACGCAGTATTTT.

This clonotype was recorded a few times. This chain connects TRBV12-3 or TRBV12-4 to TRBJ2-3; D not resolved. The length of the CDR3 is 12 residues. V was shortened by 6 bases and J by 4 bases, with 8 bases between the two germline ends. CDR3 sequence reads: CASSDIPDTQYF. The CDR3 DNA follows: TGTGCCAGCAGCGATATCCCAGATACGCAGTATTTT.

J is TRBJ2-7 and V is TRBV2, with 7 bases fitting TRBD2. The germline V gene has CDR1 SNHLY and CDR2 FYNNEI. This CDR3 has 14 amino acids. With V trimmed by 7 bases and J by 1 base, 7 bases remained unmatched. The CDR3 protein is CASTERGMSYEQYF. The CDR3 region has the DNA TGTGCCAGCACAGAGCGGGGCATGTCCTACGAGCAGTACTTC. The complete variable domain, with remaining parts taken from reference TRBV2 and TRBJ2-7, reads EPEVTQTPSHQVTQMGQEVILRCVPISNHLYFYWYRQILGQKVEFLVSFYNNEISEKSEIFDDQFSVERPDGSNFTLKIRSTKLEDSAMYFCASTERGMSYEQYFGPGTRLTVT.

V usage is TRBV20-1 and J usage is TRBJ2-5, with D perhaps matching TRBD1 or TRBD2 (6 bases each). Trimming shortened V by 6 bases and J by 1 base, and 15 bases separated the two germline ends. Germline V gene sequence: CDR1 DFQATT, CDR2 SNEGSKA (reference sequence). The CDR3 totals 14 residues. The chain's CDR3 is CSATGGRAQETQYF. DNA for the CDR3: TGCAGTGCAACCGGGGGCAGGGCCCAAGAGACCCAGTACTTC.

The sample holds a few counts of this clonotype. The chain carries TRBV4-1 and TRBJ2-1; 11 bases line up with TRBD2. Germline-derived CDR1 and CDR2 are MGHRA and YSYEKL. The CDR3 is 17 amino acids. The ends lost 2 bases at V and 6 bases at J; junction bases unmatched: 9. CDR3 nucleotide sequence: TGCGCCAGCAGCCAACGCCTGGTAGCGGGAGGGACCAATGAGCAGTTCTTC. Amino acid sequence: CASSQRLVAGGTNEQFF.

V usage is TRBV5-1 and J usage is TRBJ2-5, with D maybe TRBD2 (6 bases). The germline V gene has CDR1 SGHRS and CDR2 YFSETQ. V lost 7 bases, J lost 1 base, and 17 bases lay in between. CDR3 length: 15 amino acids. CDR3 residues: CASHPGGTTQETQYF. The CDR3 DNA is TGCGCCAGCCACCCTGGCGGGACCACCCAAGAGACCCAGTACTTC.

The chain links TRBV9 to TRBJ2-3; the match to TRBD1 covers 8 bases. CDR1 and CDR2 (germline): SGDLS, YYNGEE. The CDR3 contains 16 residues. V lost 0 bases and J lost 1; bases outside the gene matches: 4. The CDR3: CASSVGETGGTDTQYF. The CDR3 DNA is TGTGCCAGCAGCGTAGGCGAGACAGGGGGCACAGATACGCAGTATTTT.

Only one count was recorded for this clonotype. The rearrangement uses TRBV20-1 and TRBJ1-4, with D unclear. This CDR3 region has 13 residues. Germline CDR1 and CDR2: DFQATT and SNEGSKA (reference sequence). Trimming took off 3 bases at V and 1 base at J, with 6 bases between the two ends. The DNA of the CDR3 is TGCAGTGCTAGTTGGTTAACTAATGAAAAACTGTTTTTT. This gives the protein CSASWLTNEKLFF.

This clonotype was counted between two and nine times. This chain connects TRBV5-6 to TRBJ1-1; no clear D gene. CDR1 and CDR2 from the germline V gene are SGHDT and YYEEEE. Trimming removed 0 bases at V and 7 bases at J, with 7 bases between. This CDR3 is 12 amino acids long. This CDR3 reads CASSLARGEAFF. DNA for the CDR3: TGTGCCAGCAGCTTGGCGCGGGGTGAAGCTTTCTTT.

The chain joins TRBV27 to TRBJ2-3; D is unresolved. The CDR3 totals 16 residues. Germline CDR1 reads MNHEY; CDR2 reads SMNVEV (reference sequence). V dropped 0 bases and J dropped 6 bases, with 16 bases sitting between them. CDR3 region: CASSLSQDPLPDTQYF. As DNA, the CDR3 is TGTGCCAGCAGTTTATCCCAGGACCCCCTCCCGGATACGCAGTATTTT.

V and J are TRBV6-5 and TRBJ2-7; 7 bases line up with TRBD2. The CDR3 has 13 amino acids. J was trimmed by 0 bases and V by 6 bases; bases with no gene match: 2. In germline, CDR1 is MNHEY, CDR2 SVGAGI. The CDR3 nucleotides read TGTGCCAGCAGACTAGCGCGCTCCTACGAGCAGTACTTC. It codes for CASRLARSYEQYF.

The chain joins TRBV4-1 to TRBJ2-1; D may be TRBD1 or TRBD2 (5 bases each). The CDR3 totals 18 residues. V lost 6 bases to trimming and J lost 10 bases, with 31 bases between them. The germline V gene encodes CDR1 MGHRA and CDR2 YSYEKL. Here the CDR3 reads CASSSREAARDPTYEQFF. In DNA form, the CDR3 reads TGCGCCAGCAGTAGCCGGGAAGCAGCCAGGGACCCAACCTACGAGCAGTTCTTC.

The V call is TRBV5-6, the J call TRBJ2-1, with D perhaps matching TRBD2 (7 bases). The CDR3 consists of 13 residues. CDR1 is SGHDT and CDR2 is YYEEEE in the germline V gene. Trimming shortened V by 4 bases and J by 14 bases, and 19 bases separated the two germline ends. CDR3 region: CASSPSRAGAKFF. As DNA, the CDR3 is TGTGCCAGCAGCCCTTCCAGGGCGGGGGCTAAGTTCTTC.

This clonotype was seen a few times. The chain recombines TRBV10-3 with TRBJ2-7; 13 bases line up with TRBD2. This CDR3 is built from 13 residues. In germline, CDR1 is ENHRY, CDR2 SYGVKD. V shed 10 bases, J shed 5 bases, and the junction held 5 bases outside the gene matches. The CDR3 protein is CATRTSGGDEQYF. The CDR3, as DNA: TGTGCCACCCGGACTAGCGGGGGCGACGAGCAGTACTTC.

J is TRBJ2-3 and V is TRBV20-1; TRBD2 aligns across 8 bases. The CDR3 has 15 amino acids. The germline CDR1 and CDR2 sequences are DFQATT and SNEGSKA (reference sequence). The V segment lost 6 bases and the J segment 7 bases; nucleotides outside the gene matches: 15. In DNA, the CDR3 is TGCAGTGCCCCCGCGGGAGGTTCCGGCACCAATACGCAGTATTTT. Amino acid sequence: CSAPAGGSGTNTQYF.

This clonotype was counted a few times. V gene TRBV3-1 combines with J gene TRBJ2-1; TRBD2 aligns across 12 bases. Germline CDR1 LGHDT, CDR2 YNNKEL (reference sequence). CDR3 length: 16 amino acids. With 1 base clipped from V and 8 bases from J, the junction kept 6 bases outside the gene matches. The CDR3 DNA sequence: TGTGCCAGCAGCCAAGGAGGACTAGCGGGGTGGGATGAGCAGTTCTTC. Translating gives CASSQGGLAGWDEQFF.

This clonotype was found a few times. The chain is built from TRBV12-3 or TRBV12-4 and TRBJ1-5; D perhaps matches TRBD1 (5 bases). Trimming cost V 6 bases and J 6 bases, with 12 bases left between them. The CDR3 is made up of 13 amino acids. DNA of the CDR3: TGTGCCAGCAGAGTTGAGGACATTCAGCCCCAGCATTTT. Translation gives CASRVEDIQPQHF.

This rearrangement joins TRBV14 to TRBJ2-1; 13 bases are a match to TRBD2. The CDR3 is made up of 18 amino acids. The germline gives CDR1 SGHDN, CDR2 FVKESK. V gave up 4 bases and J gave up 3 bases; unmatched junction bases: 9. The CDR3 DNA reads as TGTGCCAGCAGCCCCGGGACTAGCGGGGCCGCTGGCTACAATGAGCAGTTCTTC. Translated, it gives CASSPGTSGAAGYNEQFF. Supplemented by reference TRBV14 and TRBJ2-1, the full variable domain reads EAGVTQFPSHSVIEKGQTVTLRCDPISGHDNLYWYRRVMGKEIKFLLHFVKESKQDESGMPNNRFLAERTGGTYSTLKVQPAELEDSGVYFCASSPGTSGAAGYNEQFFGPGTRLTVL.